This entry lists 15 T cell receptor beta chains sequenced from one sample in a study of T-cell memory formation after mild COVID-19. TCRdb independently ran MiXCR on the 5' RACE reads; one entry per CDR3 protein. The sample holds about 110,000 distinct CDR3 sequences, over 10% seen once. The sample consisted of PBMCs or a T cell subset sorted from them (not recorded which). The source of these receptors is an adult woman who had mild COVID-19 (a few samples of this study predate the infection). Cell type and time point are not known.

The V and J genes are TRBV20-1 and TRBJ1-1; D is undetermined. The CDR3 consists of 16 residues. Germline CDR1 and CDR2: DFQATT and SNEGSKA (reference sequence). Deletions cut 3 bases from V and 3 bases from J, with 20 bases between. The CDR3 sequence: CSARDPPGHRDTEAFF. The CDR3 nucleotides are TGCAGTGCTAGGGACCCCCCAGGCCACCGGGACACTGAAGCTTTCTTT.

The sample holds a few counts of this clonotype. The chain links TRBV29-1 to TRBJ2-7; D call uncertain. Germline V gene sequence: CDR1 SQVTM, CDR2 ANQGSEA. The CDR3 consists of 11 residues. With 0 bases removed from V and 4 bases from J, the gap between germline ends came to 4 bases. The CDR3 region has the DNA TGCAGCGTTGAAGATGATTACGAGCAGTACTTC. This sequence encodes CSVEDDYEQYF.

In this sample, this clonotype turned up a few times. The CDR3 bases are TGCAGTGCTAGCACGACAGGCATTGAGGGAGAGACCCAGTACTTC. It yields the protein CSASTTGIEGETQYF. V gene TRBV20-1 combines with J gene TRBJ2-5, with a weak D call TRBD1 (6 bases). The CDR3 sequence is 15 residues long. Germline CDR1 DFQATT, CDR2 SNEGSKA (reference sequence). V was shortened by 3 bases and J by 4 bases, with 18 bases between the two germline ends.

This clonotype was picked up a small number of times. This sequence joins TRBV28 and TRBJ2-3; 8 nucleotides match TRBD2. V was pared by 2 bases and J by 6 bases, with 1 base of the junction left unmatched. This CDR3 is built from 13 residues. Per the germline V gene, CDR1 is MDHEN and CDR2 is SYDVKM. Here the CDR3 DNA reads TGTGCCAGCAGTTTAACGGGAGGGGATACGCAGTATTTT. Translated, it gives CASSLTGGDTQYF.

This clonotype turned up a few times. The CDR3 reads CATSDATGYNEQFF. CDR3 nucleotide sequence: TGTGCCACCAGTGATGCGACTGGCTACAATGAGCAGTTCTTC. The V call is TRBV24-1, the J call TRBJ2-1; D call uncertain. The CDR3 contains 14 residues. Germline CDR1 KGHDR, CDR2 SFDVKD. V was cut by 3 bases and J by 3 bases, with 8 bases left in between.

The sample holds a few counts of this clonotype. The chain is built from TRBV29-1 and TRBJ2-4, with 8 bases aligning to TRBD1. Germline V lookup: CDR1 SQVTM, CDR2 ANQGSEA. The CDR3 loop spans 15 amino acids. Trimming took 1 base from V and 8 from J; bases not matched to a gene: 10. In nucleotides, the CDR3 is TGCAGCGTTGAAGGGACAGGGTCCCGTCGGGACATTCAGTACTTC. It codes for CSVEGTGSRRDIQYF. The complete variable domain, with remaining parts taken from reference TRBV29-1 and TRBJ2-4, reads SAVISQKPSRDICQRGTSLTIQCQVDSQVTMMFWYRQQPGQSLTLIATANQGSEATYESGFVIDKFPISRPNLTFSTLTVSNMSPEDSSIYLCSVEGTGSRRDIQYFGAGTRLSVL.

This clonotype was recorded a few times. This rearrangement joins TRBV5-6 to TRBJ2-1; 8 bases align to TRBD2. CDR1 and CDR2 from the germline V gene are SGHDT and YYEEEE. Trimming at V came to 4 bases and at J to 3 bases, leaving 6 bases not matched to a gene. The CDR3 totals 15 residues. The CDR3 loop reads CASSDTSGVYNEQFF. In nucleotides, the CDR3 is TGTGCCAGCAGCGATACTAGCGGAGTCTACAATGAGCAGTTCTTC.

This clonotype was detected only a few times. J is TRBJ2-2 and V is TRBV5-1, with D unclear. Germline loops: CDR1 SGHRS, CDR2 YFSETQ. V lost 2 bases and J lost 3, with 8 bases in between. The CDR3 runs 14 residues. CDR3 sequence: CASSLVGYTGELFF. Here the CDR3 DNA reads TGCGCCAGCAGCTTAGTTGGCTACACCGGGGAGCTGTTTTTT.

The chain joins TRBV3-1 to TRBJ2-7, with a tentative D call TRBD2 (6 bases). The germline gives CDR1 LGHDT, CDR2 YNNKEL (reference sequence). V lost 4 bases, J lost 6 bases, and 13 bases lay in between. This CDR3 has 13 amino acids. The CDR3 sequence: CASSPPEGTEQYF. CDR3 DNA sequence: TGTGCCAGCAGCCCCCCGGAGGGAACCGAGCAGTACTTC.

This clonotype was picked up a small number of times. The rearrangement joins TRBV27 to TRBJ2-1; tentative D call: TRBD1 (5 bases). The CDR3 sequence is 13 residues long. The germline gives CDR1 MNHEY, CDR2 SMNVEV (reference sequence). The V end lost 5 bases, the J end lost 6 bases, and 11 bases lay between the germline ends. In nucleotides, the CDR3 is TGTGCCAGCAGTGCCATAGACAGCAATGAGCAGTTCTTC. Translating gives CASSAIDSNEQFF.

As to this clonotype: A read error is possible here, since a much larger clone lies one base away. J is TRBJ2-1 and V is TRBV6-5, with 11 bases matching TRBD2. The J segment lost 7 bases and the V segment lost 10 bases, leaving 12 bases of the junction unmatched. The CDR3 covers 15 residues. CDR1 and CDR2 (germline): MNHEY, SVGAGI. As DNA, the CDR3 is TGTGCCATCAGGGAACTAGCGGGAGTAAGGAATGAGCAGTTCTTC. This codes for CAIRELAGVRNEQFF.

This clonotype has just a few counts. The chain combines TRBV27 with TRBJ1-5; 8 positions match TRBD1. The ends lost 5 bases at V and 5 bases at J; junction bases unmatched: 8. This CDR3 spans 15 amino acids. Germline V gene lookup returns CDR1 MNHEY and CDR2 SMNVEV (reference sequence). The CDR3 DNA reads TGTGCCAGCAGTACATCACAGGGGGAATATCAGCCCCAGCATTTT. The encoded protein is CASSTSQGEYQPQHF.

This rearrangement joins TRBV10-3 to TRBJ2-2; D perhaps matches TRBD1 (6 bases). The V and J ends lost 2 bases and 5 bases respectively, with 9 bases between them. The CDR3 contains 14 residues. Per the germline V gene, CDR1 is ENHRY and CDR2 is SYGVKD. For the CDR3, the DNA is TGTGCCATCAGTGAGGGACAGCTAACCGGGGAGCTGTTTTTT. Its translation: CAISEGQLTGELFF.

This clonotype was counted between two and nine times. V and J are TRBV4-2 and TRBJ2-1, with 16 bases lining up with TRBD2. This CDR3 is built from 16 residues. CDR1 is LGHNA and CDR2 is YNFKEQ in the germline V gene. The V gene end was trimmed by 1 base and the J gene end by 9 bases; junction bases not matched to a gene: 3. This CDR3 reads CASSQAGTSGRVEQFF. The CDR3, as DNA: TGTGCCAGCAGCCAAGCTGGGACTAGCGGGAGGGTTGAGCAGTTCTTC.

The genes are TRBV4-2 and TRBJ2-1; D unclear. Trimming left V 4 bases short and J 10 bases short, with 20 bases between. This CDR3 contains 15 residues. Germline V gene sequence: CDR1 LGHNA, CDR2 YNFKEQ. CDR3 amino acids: CASSLENGWVEEQFF. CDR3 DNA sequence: TGTGCCAGCAGCCTCGAAAATGGTTGGGTCGAAGAGCAGTTCTTC.